The sequence of this T cell receptor (beta chain) was determined in a study of regulatory T cells in long-lasting Graves disease (dated by TCRdb to the early 2020s). Looking at the study overall: Persistent Graves' disease meant more than 5 years of antithyroid drug treatment with TSH receptor autoantibodies that stayed positive. Peripheral blood TCR sequencing and RNA sequencing compared persistent Graves' disease patients with newly diagnosed Graves' disease patients. The study was conducted in China and was registered as a clinical trial. A total of about 35 samples underwent TCR sequencing, from about 13 patients with persistent Graves' disease and 20 or so patients with newly diagnosed Graves' disease. On average, persistent Graves' disease patients in the clinical cohort had been on antithyroid drugs for around ten years.

The germline V gene yields MNHEY for CDR1 and SVGAGI for CDR2. At the junction V is shortened by 2 bases and J by 0 bases, with 5 bases in between. From the cysteine through the phenylalanine, the CDR3 covers 15 amino acids. Only the CDR3 DNA is retained, 45 bases long and in frame from the first base. With regard to this clonotype: Its antigen specificity is not known. No base-level quality is on record; no much larger clone is a single base apart.

Points the paper makes about the study in general: The study examined only peripheral blood because the primary lesion, thyroid tissue, could not be accessed. Patients with persistent disease shared more public clonotypes (about 2,700) than newly diagnosed patients did (around 1,000). Sequencing and analysis were limited to the TCR beta chain. Compared with newly diagnosed patients, patients with persistent Graves' disease had lower TCR Shannon entropy and fewer highly expanded clones, which suggests clonal expansion. The authors acknowledged the small sample size as a limitation that may reduce accuracy. TRBV28, TRBJ1-2 and TRBJ2-5 were preferentially used in persistent disease, while TRBV20-1 and TRBJ2-1 were favored in newly diagnosed disease.

Libraries were made using multiplex PCR. Sequencing used an Illumina HiSeq 4000. TCR beta libraries were built with iRepertoire HTBI primers and Arm-PCR amplification of CDR3 regions. Before sequencing, the PCR products underwent gel purification. From the authors' description of their analysis: Across samples, some 62 TRBV and 15 or so TRBJ segments were identified and used for gene usage analysis of CDR3 amino acid clonotypes. Filtered high-quality paired reads were merged into contigs using COPE and FqMerger. Contigs were aligned with BLAST to IMGT TRBV, TRBD and TRBJ reference genes, and CDR3 was defined per IMGT. Highly expanded clones were defined as clonotypes with a frequency above 0.1%. Repertoire diversity was measured by Shannon entropy, and V-J evenness by the Gini coefficient. Public clonotypes were defined as clonotypes shared by more than one individual. TCRdb applied fastp at Q25 and MiXCR to the public reads, then kept only in-frame beta chains. Every CDR3 protein is listed once, alongside the most common genes and DNA of its rows. It is TCRdb's table, rather than the study itself, that gives the V and J calls and clone size. Recorded for this sample are 400,000 to 500,000 distinct CDR3 sequences; around a fifth of them occurred a single time. The top ten clones comprise about an eighth of the sample.

The sample's time point label is to be understood as: persistent/refractory GD, antithyroid drugs over 5 years with positive TRAb. For both TCR sequencing and RNA sequencing, RNA was extracted from PBMCs using TRIzol. The diagnosis of Graves' disease was made according to American Thyroid Association guidelines. Recruitment of patients was carried out at an endocrinology department in Xi'an, China. Each patient gave 9 to 10 milliliters of peripheral blood, collected in an EDTA anticoagulant tube. Ficoll Paque Plus density gradient separation was used to isolate PBMCs, and no further T cell sorting was performed. An Agilent 2100 Bioanalyzer and agarose gel were used to check RNA quality, while a NanoDrop 2000 measured RNA concentration.

The source of this sequence is a female donor with Graves disease. The sample was peripheral blood mononuclear cells (PBMCs), taken when the disease was refractory, from a patient treated with antithyroid drugs. The chain couples TRBV6-5 to TRBJ1-6, and perhaps TRBD1 as D gene, on 5 matching bases. The CDR3 amino acid sequence is: CASSYGGSYNSPLHF. The DNA sequence reads TGTGCCAGCAGTTACGGGGGCTCCTATAATTCACCCCTCCACTTT.